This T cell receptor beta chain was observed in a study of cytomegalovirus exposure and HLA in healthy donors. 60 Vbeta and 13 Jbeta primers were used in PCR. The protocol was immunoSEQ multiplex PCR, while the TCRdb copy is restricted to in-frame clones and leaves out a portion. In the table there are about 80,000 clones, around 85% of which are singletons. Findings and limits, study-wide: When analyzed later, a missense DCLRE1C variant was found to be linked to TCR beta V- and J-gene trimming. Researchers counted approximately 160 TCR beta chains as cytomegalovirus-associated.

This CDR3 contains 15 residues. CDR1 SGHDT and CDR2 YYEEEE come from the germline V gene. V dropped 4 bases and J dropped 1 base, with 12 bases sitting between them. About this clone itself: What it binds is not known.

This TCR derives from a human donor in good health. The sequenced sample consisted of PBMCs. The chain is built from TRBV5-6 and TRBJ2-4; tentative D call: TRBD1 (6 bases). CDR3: CASSLSTGAKNIQYF. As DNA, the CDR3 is TGTGCCAGCAGCCTTTCTACAGGGGCCAAAAACATTCAGTACTTC.